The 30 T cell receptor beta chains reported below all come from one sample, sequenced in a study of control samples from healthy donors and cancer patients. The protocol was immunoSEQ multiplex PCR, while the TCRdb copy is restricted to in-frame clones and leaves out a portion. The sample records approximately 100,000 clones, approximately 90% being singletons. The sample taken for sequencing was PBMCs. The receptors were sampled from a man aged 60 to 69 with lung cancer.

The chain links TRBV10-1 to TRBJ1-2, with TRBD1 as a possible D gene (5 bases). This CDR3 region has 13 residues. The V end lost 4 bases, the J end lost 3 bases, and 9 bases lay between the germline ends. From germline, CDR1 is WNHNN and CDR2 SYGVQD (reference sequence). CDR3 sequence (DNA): TGCGCCAGCAGTGTCGGGACCGACTATGGCTACACCTTC. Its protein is CASSVGTDYGYTF.

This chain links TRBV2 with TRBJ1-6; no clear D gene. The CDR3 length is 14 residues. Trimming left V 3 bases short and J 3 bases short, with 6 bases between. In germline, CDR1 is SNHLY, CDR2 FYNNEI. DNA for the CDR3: TGTGCCAGCAGTGACACGAACTATAATTCACCCCTCCACTTT. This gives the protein CASSDTNYNSPLHF.

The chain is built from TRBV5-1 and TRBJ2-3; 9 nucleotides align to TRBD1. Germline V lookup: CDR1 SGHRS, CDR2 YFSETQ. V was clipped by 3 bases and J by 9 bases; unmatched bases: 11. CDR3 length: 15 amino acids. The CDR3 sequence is CASSYQTGQGGTQYF. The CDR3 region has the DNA TGCGCCAGCAGCTACCAGACGGGACAGGGAGGGACGCAGTATTTT.

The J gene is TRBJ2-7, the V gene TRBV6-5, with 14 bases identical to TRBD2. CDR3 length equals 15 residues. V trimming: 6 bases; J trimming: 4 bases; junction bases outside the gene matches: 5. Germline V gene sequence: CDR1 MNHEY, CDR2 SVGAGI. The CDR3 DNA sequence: TGTGCCAGCAGCGTGACTAGCGGGGGGGCTTACGAGCAGTACTTC. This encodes CASSVTSGGAYEQYF.

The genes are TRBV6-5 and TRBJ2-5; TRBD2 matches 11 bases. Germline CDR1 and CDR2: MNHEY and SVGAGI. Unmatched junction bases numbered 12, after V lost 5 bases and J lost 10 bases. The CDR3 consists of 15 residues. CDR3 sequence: CASSNTWIAGGNQYF. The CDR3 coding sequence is TGTGCCAGCAGTAACACGTGGATAGCGGGGGGGAACCAGTACTTC.

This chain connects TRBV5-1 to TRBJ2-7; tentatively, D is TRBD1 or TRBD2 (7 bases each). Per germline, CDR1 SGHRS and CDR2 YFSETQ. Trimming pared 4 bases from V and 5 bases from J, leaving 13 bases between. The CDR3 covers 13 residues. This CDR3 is CASSHQGGNEQYF. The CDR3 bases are TGCGCCAGCAGCCACCAGGGGGGGAACGAGCAGTACTTC.

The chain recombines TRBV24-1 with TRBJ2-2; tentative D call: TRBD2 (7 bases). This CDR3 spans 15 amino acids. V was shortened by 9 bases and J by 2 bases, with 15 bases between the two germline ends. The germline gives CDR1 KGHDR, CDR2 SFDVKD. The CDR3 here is CATDGGGGNTGELFF. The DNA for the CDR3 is TGTGCCACCGATGGGGGCGGGGGAAACACCGGGGAGCTGTTTTTT.

The CDR3 DNA reads TGTGCCAGCAGCCTCGGGGGCACGGTAGAGACCCAGTACTTC. Encoded protein: CASSLGGTVETQYF. The chain combines TRBV11-3 with TRBJ2-5, with D perhaps given as TRBD1 or TRBD2 (6 bases each). V was trimmed by 5 bases and J by 4 bases, leaving 14 bases between them. Germline lookup yields CDR1 SGHNT and CDR2 YENEEA. The CDR3 loop spans 14 amino acids.

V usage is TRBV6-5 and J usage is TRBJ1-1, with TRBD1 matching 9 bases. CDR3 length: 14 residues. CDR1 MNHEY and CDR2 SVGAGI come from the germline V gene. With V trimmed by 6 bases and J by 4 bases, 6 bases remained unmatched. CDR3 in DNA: TGTGCCAGCAGCCATGACAGGGGGAGCACTGAAGCTTTCTTT. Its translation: CASSHDRGSTEAFF.

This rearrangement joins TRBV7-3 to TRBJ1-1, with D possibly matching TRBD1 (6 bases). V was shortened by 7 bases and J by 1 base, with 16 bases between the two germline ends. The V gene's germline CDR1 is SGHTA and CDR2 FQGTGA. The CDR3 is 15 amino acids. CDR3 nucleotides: TGTGCCAGCACCTTGGACAGACAGCGGAACACTGAAGCTTTCTTT. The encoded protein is CASTLDRQRNTEAFF.

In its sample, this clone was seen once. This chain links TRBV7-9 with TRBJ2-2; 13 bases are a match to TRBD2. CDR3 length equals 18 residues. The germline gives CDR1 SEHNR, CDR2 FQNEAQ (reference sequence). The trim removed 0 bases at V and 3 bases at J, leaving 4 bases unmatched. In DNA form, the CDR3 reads TGTGCCAGCAGCTTAGCTTGGGGGACTAGCGGGGACACCGGGGAGCTGTTTTTT. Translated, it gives CASSLAWGTSGDTGELFF. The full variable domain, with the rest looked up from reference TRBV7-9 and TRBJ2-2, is DTGVSQNPRHKITKRGQNVTFRCDPISEHNRLYWYRQTLGQGPEFLTYFQNEAQLEKSRLLSDRFSAERPKGSFSTLEIQRTEQGDSAMYLCASSLAWGTSGDTGELFFGEGSRLTVL.

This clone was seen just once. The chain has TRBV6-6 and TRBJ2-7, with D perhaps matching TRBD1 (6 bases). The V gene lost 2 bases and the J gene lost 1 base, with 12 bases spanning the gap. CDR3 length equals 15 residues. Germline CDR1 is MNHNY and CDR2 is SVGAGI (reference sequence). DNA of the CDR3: TGTGCCAGCAGTTACCCGGGCCAGGGGTCCTACGAGCAGTACTTC. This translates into CASSYPGQGSYEQYF.

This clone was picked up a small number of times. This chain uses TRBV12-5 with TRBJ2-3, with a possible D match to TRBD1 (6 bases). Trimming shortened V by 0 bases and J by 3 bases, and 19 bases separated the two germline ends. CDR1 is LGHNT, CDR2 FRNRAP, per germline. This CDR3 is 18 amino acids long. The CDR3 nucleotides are TGTGCTAGTGGTTTGGTACCCGACGGACTCACAGGGACAGATACGCAGTATTTT. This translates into CASGLVPDGLTGTDTQYF.

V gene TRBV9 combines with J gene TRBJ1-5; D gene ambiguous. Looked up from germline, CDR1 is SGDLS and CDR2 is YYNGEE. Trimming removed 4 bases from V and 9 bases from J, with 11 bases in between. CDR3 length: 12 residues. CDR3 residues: CASSSSVGPQHF. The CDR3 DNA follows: TGTGCCAGCAGCTCTTCCGTTGGGCCCCAGCATTTT. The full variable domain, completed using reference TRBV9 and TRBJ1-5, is DSGVTQTPKHLITATGQRVTLRCSPRSGDLSVYWYQQSLDQGLQFLIQYYNGEERAKGNILERFSAQQFPDLHSELNLSSLELGDSALYFCASSSSVGPQHFGDGTRLSIL.

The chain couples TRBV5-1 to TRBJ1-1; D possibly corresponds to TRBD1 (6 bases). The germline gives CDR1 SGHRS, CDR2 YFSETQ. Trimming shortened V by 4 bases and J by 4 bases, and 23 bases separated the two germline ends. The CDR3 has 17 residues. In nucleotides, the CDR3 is TGCGCCAGCAGCGGGGGCGGGTCGGGATTCAGTAGCACTGAAGCTTTCTTT. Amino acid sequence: CASSGGGSGFSSTEAFF.

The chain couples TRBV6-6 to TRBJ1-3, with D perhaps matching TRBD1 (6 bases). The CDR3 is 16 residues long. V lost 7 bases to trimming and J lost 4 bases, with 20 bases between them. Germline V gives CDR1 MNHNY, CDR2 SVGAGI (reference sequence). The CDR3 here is CASILGGGAPGNTIYF. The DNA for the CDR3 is TGTGCCAGCATCTTAGGAGGGGGGGCACCCGGAAACACCATATATTTT.

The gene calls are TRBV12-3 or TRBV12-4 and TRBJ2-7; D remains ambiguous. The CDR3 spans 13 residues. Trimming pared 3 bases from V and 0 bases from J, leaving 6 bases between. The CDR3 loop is CASSFGISYEQYV. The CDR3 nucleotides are TGTGCCAGCAGTTTTGGAATCTCCTACGAGCAGTACGTC.

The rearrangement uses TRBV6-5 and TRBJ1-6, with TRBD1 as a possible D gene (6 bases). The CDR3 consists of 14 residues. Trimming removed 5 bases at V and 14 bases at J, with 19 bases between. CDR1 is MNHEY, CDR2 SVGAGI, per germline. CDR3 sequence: CASSRGGEGQTLHF. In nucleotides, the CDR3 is TGTGCCAGCAGTCGGGGGGGCGAGGGGCAGACCCTCCACTTT.

The CDR3 nucleotides are TGTGCCAGCAGCCGCATCACGGGGGGCAAAAACATTCAGTACTTC. Its translation: CASSRITGGKNIQYF. This chain links TRBV7-2 with TRBJ2-4; TRBD2 aligns across 7 bases. Per the germline V gene, CDR1 is SGHTA and CDR2 is FQGNSA. CDR3 size: 15 residues. Losses at the gene ends were 5 bases for V and 3 bases for J; bases not matched to a gene: 7.

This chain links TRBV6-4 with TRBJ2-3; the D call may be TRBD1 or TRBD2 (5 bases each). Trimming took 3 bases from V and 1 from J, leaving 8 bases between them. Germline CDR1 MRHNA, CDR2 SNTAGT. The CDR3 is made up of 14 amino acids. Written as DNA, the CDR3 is TGTGCCAGCAGTGAGTTGGGGGGCACAGATACGCAGTATTTT. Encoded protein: CASSELGGTDTQYF.

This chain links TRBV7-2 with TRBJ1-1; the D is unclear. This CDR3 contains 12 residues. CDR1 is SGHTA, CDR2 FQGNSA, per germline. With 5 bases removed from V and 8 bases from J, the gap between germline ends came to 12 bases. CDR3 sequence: CASSPRLIEAFF. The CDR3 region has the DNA TGTGCCAGCAGCCCCCGCTTAATCGAAGCTTTCTTT.

The CDR3 here is CASSSGPHRELFF. In DNA form, the CDR3 reads TGTGCCAGTAGTAGCGGGCCGCACCGGGAGCTGTTTTTT. The chain recombines TRBV6-6 with TRBJ2-2, with 7 bases fitting TRBD2. V trimming: 9 bases; J trimming: 9 bases; junction bases outside the gene matches: 10. The germline V gene encodes CDR1 MNHNY and CDR2 SVGAGI (reference sequence). The CDR3 is 13 amino acids.

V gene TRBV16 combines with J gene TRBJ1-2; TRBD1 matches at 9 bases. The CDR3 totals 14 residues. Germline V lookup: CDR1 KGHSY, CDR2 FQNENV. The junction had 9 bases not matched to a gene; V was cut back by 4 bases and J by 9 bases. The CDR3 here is CASSPAGQGVRYTF. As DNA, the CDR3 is TGTGCCAGCAGCCCGGCGGGACAGGGAGTCCGCTACACCTTC.

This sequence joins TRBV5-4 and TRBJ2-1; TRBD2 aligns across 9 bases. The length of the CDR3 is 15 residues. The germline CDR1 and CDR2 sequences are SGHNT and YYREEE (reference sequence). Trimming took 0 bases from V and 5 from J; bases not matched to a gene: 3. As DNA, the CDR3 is TGTGCCAGCAGCTTGGGAGCGGGGGGAAACAATGAGCAGTTCTTC. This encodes CASSLGAGGNNEQFF.

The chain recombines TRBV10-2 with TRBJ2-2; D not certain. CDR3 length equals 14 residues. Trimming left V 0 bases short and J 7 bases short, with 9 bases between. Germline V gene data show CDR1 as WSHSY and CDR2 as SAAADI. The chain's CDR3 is CASSESAFGGELFF. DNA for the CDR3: TGCGCCAGCAGTGAGTCGGCCTTCGGCGGGGAGCTGTTTTTT.

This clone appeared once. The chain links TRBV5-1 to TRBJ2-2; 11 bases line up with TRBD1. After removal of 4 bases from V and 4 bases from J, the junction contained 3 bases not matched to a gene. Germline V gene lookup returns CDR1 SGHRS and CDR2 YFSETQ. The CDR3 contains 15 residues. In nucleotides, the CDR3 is TGCGCCAGCAGCGAGGGACAGGGGGGCACCGGGGAGCTGTTTTTT. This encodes CASSEGQGGTGELFF. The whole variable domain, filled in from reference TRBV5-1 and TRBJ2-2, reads KAGVTQTPRYLIKTRGQQVTLSCSPISGHRSVSWYQQTPGQGLQFLFEYFSETQRNKGNFPGRFSGRQFSNSRSEMNVSTLELGDSALYLCASSEGQGGTGELFFGEGSRLTVL.

CDR3 DNA sequence: TGCGCCAGCAGCCCCTCGACTAGCGGAGAGACCCAGTACTTC. Protein sequence: CASSPSTSGETQYF. The chain carries TRBV5-1 and TRBJ2-5, with 9 nucleotides matching TRBD2. Germline CDR1 SGHRS, CDR2 YFSETQ. Trimming at V came to 4 bases and at J to 4 bases, leaving 5 bases not matched to a gene. CDR3 length: 14 amino acids.

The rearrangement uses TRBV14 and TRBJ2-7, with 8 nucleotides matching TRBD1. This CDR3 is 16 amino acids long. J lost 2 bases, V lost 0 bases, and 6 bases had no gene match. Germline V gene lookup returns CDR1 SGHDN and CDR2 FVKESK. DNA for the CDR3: TGTGCCAGCAGCCAAGAGCCCGGGACAGGTCCCTACGAGCAGTACTTC. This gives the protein CASSQEPGTGPYEQYF.

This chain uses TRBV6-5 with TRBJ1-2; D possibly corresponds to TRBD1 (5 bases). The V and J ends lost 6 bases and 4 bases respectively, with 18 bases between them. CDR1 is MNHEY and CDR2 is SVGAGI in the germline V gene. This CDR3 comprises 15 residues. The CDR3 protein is CASSLGGLTSYGYTF. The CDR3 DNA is TGTGCCAGCAGCCTGGGGGGACTCACTAGCTATGGCTACACCTTC.

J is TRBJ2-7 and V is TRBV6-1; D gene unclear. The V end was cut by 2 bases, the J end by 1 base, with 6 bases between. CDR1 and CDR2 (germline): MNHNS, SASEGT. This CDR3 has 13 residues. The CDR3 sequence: CASSEFRSYEQYF. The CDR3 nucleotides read TGTGCCAGCAGTGAATTTCGATCCTACGAGCAGTACTTC.